This entry lists 6 T cell receptor beta chains sequenced from one sample in a study of identical twins. TCRdb re-derived calls from the 5' RACE reads in MiXCR, one entry per CDR3 protein. This table holds some 1,600,000 distinct CDR3 sequences, less than 35% found once. Input material: cord blood. These receptors all stem from a newborn girl in good health.

This clonotype was seen at least ten times. The rearrangement joins TRBV10-3 to TRBJ2-3; 12 nucleotides align to TRBD2. Germline CDR1 ENHRY, CDR2 SYGVKD. The junction had 5 bases not matched to a gene; V was cut back by 8 bases and J by 2 bases. The CDR3 has 15 residues. The CDR3 protein is CAISRTSGDTDTQYF. The CDR3, as DNA: TGTGCCATCTCACGGACTAGCGGGGACACAGATACGCAGTATTTT.

In this sample, this clonotype turned up a few times. The V call is TRBV6-2 or TRBV6-3, the J call TRBJ2-1, with 11 bases that match TRBD2. This CDR3 region has 18 residues. Germline CDR1 MNHEY, CDR2 SVGEGT. J lost 0 bases, V lost 7 bases, and 11 bases had no gene match. As DNA, the CDR3 is TGTGCCAGCATACCGTCTAGCGGGGGGAAGAGCTCCTACAATGAGCAGTTCTTC. Amino acids: CASIPSSGGKSSYNEQFF.

This clonotype has more than one count but fewer than ten. This rearrangement joins TRBV24-1 to TRBJ2-1; tentatively, D is TRBD2 (7 bases). This CDR3 comprises 15 residues. Germline V gene data show CDR1 as KGHDR and CDR2 as SFDVKD. Trimming removed 4 bases at V and 7 bases at J, with 16 bases between. CDR3 coding DNA: TGTGCCACCAGTGAAGGAGGGGGGGGTAGGAATGAGCAGTTCTTC. It specifies CATSEGGGGRNEQFF.

CDR3 DNA: TGTGCCAGCAGTGCCGGGACAGGTGCTAACTATGGCTACACCTTC. Amino acids: CASSAGTGANYGYTF. The chain has TRBV25-1 and TRBJ1-2; 8 bases line up with TRBD1. Unmatched junction bases numbered 4, after V lost 4 bases and J lost 0 bases. CDR3 length: 15 amino acids. Germline-derived CDR1 and CDR2 are MGHDK and SYGVNS.

The chain links TRBV19 to TRBJ1-5, with TRBD1 matching over 7 bases. The germline V gene has CDR1 LNHDA and CDR2 SQIVND (reference sequence). The V and J ends lost 7 bases and 7 bases, in that order; junction bases with no gene match: 13. This CDR3 comprises 15 residues. Written as DNA, the CDR3 is TGTGCCAGTACCGACAGGGAAGGGCATGGGCAGCCCCAGCATTTT. Protein: CASTDREGHGQPQHF.

The table lists this clonotype with a few counts. The CDR3 here is CASSSPVDPYYGYTF. The DNA of the CDR3 is TGTGCCAGCAGCTCCCCGGTGGACCCATACTATGGCTACACCTTC. The J gene is TRBJ1-2, the V gene TRBV7-9, with no clear D. Germline V gene lookup returns CDR1 SEHNR and CDR2 FQNEAQ (reference sequence). Trimming cost V 4 bases and J 3 bases, with 15 bases left between them. This CDR3 contains 15 residues.